Below, 15 T cell receptor beta chains from the same sample are listed, as sequenced in a study of cytomegalovirus exposure and HLA in healthy donors. The PCR used 60 Vbeta and 13 Jbeta primers. Some clones are missing from TCRdb's copy, which holds only in-frame ones; the method was immunoSEQ multiplex PCR. The repertoire consists of around 190,000 clones, with about four fifths occurring once and the leading ten covering roughly an eighth. Sequencing input: PBMCs. The receptors originated from a woman in her twenties or thirties in good health and CMV-seropositive.

The chain has TRBV14 and TRBJ1-2; 10 nucleotides align to TRBD1. The CDR3 runs 17 residues. V was clipped by 5 bases and J by 4 bases; unmatched bases: 13. The germline gives CDR1 SGHDN, CDR2 FVKESK. This chain's CDR3 is CASSFRDRGDGLYGYTF. As DNA, the CDR3 is TGTGCCAGCAGCTTCCGGGACAGGGGTGATGGGCTCTATGGCTACACCTTC. Full variable domain (outside the CDR3, taken from reference TRBV14 and TRBJ1-2): EAGVTQFPSHSVIEKGQTVTLRCDPISGHDNLYWYRRVMGKEIKFLLHFVKESKQDESGMPNNRFLAERTGGTYSTLKVQPAELEDSGVYFCASSFRDRGDGLYGYTFGSGTRLTVV.

A few counts support this clone. The genes are TRBV5-4 and TRBJ2-3, with D perhaps TRBD1 (6 bases). V was pared by 4 bases and J by 4 bases, with 16 bases between. Germline V gives CDR1 SGHNT, CDR2 YYREEE (reference sequence). This CDR3 region has 15 residues. The CDR3 bases are TGTGCCAGCAGCCTACAGGGAAGTTTGGCAGATACGCAGTATTTT. This encodes CASSLQGSLADTQYF.

The V and J genes are TRBV5-1 and TRBJ2-1, with D hard to call. The CDR3 is made up of 12 amino acids. Looked up from germline, CDR1 is SGHRS and CDR2 is YFSETQ. V was trimmed by 0 bases and J by 5 bases, leaving 3 bases between them. CDR3 in amino acids: CASSLGHNEQFF. CDR3 nucleotide sequence: TGCGCCAGCAGCTTGGGGCACAATGAGCAGTTCTTC.

The V gene is TRBV5-3, the J gene TRBJ1-3; possibly TRBD1 for D (6 bases). TRBV5-3 is an ORF, with its function uncertain. Between the trimmed V and J ends, which lost 8 bases and 2 bases, there was a span of 17 bases. The CDR3 contains 15 residues. The DNA for the CDR3 is TGTGCCAGGTGCGACGGGGGGGGCGCTGGAAACACCATATATTTT. Its protein product is CARCDGGGAGNTIYF.

The chain has TRBV19 and TRBJ2-5; D is unclear. Per germline, CDR1 LNHDA and CDR2 SQIVND (reference sequence). The CDR3 sequence is 12 residues long. V was pared by 5 bases and J by 4 bases, with 8 bases between. The CDR3 region has the DNA TGTGCCAGTAGTTTAAACGGAGAGACCCAGTACTTC. Amino acid sequence: CASSLNGETQYF.

The chain joins TRBV15 to TRBJ1-5; TRBD1 matches 10 bases. V dropped 5 bases and J dropped 4; count of bases not matched to a gene: 5. This CDR3 contains 15 residues. Germline values: CDR1 LNHNV, CDR2 YYDKDF (reference sequence). CDR3 loop: CATSQDRGLNQPQHF. CDR3 coding DNA: TGTGCCACCAGCCAAGACAGGGGGCTGAATCAGCCCCAGCATTTT.

This sequence joins TRBV12-5 and TRBJ1-1; D gene ambiguous. Looked up from germline, CDR1 is LGHNT and CDR2 is FRNRAP. CDR3 length equals 13 residues. Trimming pared 1 base from V and 5 bases from J, leaving 8 bases between. The CDR3 DNA follows: TGTGCTAGTGGTTTGGGTGGACTGACTGAAGCTTTCTTT. Translated: CASGLGGLTEAFF. The whole variable domain, remainder taken from reference TRBV12-5 and TRBJ1-1, is DARVTQTPRHKVTEMGQEVTMRCQPILGHNTVFWYRQTMMQGLELLAYFRNRAPLDDSGMPKDRFSAEMPDATLATLKIQPSEPRDSAVYFCASGLGGLTEAFFGQGTRLTVV.

V gene TRBV6-7 combines with J gene TRBJ2-1; possible D gene TRBD1, 6 bases. TRBV6-7 is known as an ORF, though its function is uncertain. The CDR3 is made up of 17 amino acids. The germline V and J ends were trimmed by 8 bases and 5 bases, with 25 bases remaining between them. The CDR3 reads CASVTRLQGIGNNEQFF. The CDR3 DNA reads TGTGCCAGCGTCACCAGACTACAGGGAATCGGCAACAATGAGCAGTTCTTC.

The CDR3 nucleotides read TGTGCCAGCAGTTTAAATAGGCTAGGGAGTATAGATACGCAGTATTTT. This sequence encodes CASSLNRLGSIDTQYF. The chain combines TRBV28 with TRBJ2-3, with D possibly being TRBD2 (5 bases). Trimming shortened V by 2 bases and J by 5 bases, and 17 bases separated the two germline ends. CDR3 length: 16 amino acids. Per the germline V gene, CDR1 is MDHEN and CDR2 is SYDVKM.

This chain links TRBV5-4 with TRBJ2-5, with 7 bases lining up with TRBD2. The germline gives CDR1 SGHNT, CDR2 YYREEE (reference sequence). This CDR3 contains 15 residues. The V and J ends lost 3 bases and 5 bases, in that order; junction bases with no gene match: 10. CDR3 sequence reads: CASSSGGWGGETQYF. The CDR3 region has the DNA TGTGCCAGCAGCTCGGGGGGTTGGGGGGGGGAGACCCAGTACTTC.

The chain carries TRBV10-3 and TRBJ2-1; 9 bases align to TRBD1. The junction had 4 bases not matched to a gene; V was cut back by 6 bases and J by 7 bases. This CDR3 has 13 residues. CDR1 ENHRY and CDR2 SYGVKD come from the germline V gene. In DNA form, the CDR3 reads TGTGCCATCAGACAGGGGGCTAGAAATGAGCAGTTCTTC. Protein product: CAIRQGARNEQFF.

This clone appeared a single time. This chain joins TRBV11-3 and TRBJ2-3; the D gene is possibly TRBD2 (6 bases). In germline, CDR1 is SGHNT, CDR2 YENEEA. V lost 5 bases, J lost 3 bases, and 6 bases lay in between. The CDR3 has 12 residues. The CDR3 loop reads CASSRGTDTQYF. The CDR3 DNA reads as TGTGCCAGCAGCCGGGGGACAGATACGCAGTATTTT.

V usage is TRBV18 and J usage is TRBJ2-7; weak D call: TRBD1 (5 bases). Germline CDR1 reads KGHSH; CDR2 reads LQKENI. V lost 2 bases, J lost 6 bases, and 11 bases lay in between. CDR3 size: 13 residues. This CDR3 is CASSPKTAFEQYF. CDR3 bases: TGTGCCAGCTCACCAAAGACAGCGTTCGAGCAGTACTTC. Supplemented by reference TRBV18 and TRBJ2-7, the full variable domain reads NAGVMQNPRHLVRRRGQEARLRCSPMKGHSHVYWYRQLPEEGLKFMVYLQKENIIDESGMPKERFSAEFPKEGPSILRIQQVVRGDSAAYFCASSPKTAFEQYFGPGTRLTVT.

J is TRBJ2-3 and V is TRBV4-2, with D perhaps TRBD2 (5 bases). The germline CDR1 and CDR2 sequences are LGHNA and YNFKEQ. V gave up 5 bases and J gave up 6 bases, with 9 bases separating them. This CDR3 has 12 residues. CDR3 nucleotides: TGTGCCAGCAGCTTTACTAGTGATACGCAGTATTTT. It yields the protein CASSFTSDTQYF.

The chain links TRBV19 to TRBJ1-5; the match to TRBD1 covers 11 bases. This CDR3 comprises 16 residues. V lost 4 bases to trimming and J lost 3 bases; unmatched junction nucleotides: 5. CDR1 and CDR2 from the germline V gene are LNHDA and SQIVND (reference sequence). As DNA, the CDR3 is TGTGCCAGTAGTACGTGGACAGGGGGCCTCAATCAGCCCCAGCATTTT. It translates to CASSTWTGGLNQPQHF.